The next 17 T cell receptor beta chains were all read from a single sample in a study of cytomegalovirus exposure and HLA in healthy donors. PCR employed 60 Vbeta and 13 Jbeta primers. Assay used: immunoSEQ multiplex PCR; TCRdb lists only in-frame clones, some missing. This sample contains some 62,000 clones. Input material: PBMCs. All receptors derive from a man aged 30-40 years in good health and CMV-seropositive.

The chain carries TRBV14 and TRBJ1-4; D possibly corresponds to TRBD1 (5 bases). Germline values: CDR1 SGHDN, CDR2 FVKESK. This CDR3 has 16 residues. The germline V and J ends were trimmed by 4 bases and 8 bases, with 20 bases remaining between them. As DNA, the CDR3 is TGTGCCAGCAGCCCAGGGACGGCGCCCCGGGGGGAAAAACTGTTTTTT. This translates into CASSPGTAPRGEKLFF.

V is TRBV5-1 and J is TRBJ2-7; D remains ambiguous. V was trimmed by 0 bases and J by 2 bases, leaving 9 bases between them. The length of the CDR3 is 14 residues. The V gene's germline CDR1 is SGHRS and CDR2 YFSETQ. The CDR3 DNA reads TGCGCCAGCAGCTTGGCCGGGTCTACCTACGAGCAGTACTTC. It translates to CASSLAGSTYEQYF. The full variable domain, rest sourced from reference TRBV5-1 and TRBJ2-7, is KAGVTQTPRYLIKTRGQQVTLSCSPISGHRSVSWYQQTPGQGLQFLFEYFSETQRNKGNFPGRFSGRQFSNSRSEMNVSTLELGDSALYLCASSLAGSTYEQYFGPGTRLTVT.

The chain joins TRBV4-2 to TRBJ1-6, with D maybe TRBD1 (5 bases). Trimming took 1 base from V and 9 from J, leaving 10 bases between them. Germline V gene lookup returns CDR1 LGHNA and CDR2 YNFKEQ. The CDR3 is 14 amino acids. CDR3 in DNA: TGTGCCAGCAGCCAAGGACAGAGCCTTTCACCCCTCCACTTT. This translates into CASSQGQSLSPLHF.

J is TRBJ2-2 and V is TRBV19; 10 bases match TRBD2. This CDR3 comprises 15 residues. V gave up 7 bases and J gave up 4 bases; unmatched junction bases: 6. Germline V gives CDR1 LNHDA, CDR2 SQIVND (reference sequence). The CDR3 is CASTGLAPRTGELFF. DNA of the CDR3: TGTGCCAGTACGGGACTAGCGCCCCGCACCGGGGAGCTGTTTTTT.

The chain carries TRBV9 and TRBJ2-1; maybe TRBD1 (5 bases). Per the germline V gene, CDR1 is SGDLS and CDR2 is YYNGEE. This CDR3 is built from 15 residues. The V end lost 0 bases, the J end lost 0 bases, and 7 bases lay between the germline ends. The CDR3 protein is CASSVGQTSYNEQFF. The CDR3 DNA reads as TGTGCCAGCAGCGTAGGACAGACCTCCTACAATGAGCAGTTCTTC.

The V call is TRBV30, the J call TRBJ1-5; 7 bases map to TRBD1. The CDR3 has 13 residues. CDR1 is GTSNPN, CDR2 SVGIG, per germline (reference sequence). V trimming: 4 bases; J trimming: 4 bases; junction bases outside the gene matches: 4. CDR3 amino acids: CAWTPGGNQPQHF. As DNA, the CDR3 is TGTGCCTGGACCCCAGGGGGAAATCAGCCCCAGCATTTT.

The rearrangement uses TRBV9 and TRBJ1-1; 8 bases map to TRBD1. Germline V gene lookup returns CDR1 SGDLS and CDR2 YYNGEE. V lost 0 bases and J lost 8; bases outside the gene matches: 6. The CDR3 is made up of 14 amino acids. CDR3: CASSVDWTGIEAFF. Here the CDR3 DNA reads TGTGCCAGCAGCGTAGATTGGACAGGGATCGAAGCTTTCTTT. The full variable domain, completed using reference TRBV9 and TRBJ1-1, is DSGVTQTPKHLITATGQRVTLRCSPRSGDLSVYWYQQSLDQGLQFLIQYYNGEERAKGNILERFSAQQFPDLHSELNLSSLELGDSALYFCASSVDWTGIEAFFGQGTRLTVV.

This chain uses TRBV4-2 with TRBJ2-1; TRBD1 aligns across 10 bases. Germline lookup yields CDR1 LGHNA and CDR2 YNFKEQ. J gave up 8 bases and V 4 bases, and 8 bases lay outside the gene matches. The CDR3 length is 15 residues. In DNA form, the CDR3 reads TGTGCCAGCAGCCCCGGGGACAGGGGCCCCCATGAGCAGTTCTTC. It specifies CASSPGDRGPHEQFF.

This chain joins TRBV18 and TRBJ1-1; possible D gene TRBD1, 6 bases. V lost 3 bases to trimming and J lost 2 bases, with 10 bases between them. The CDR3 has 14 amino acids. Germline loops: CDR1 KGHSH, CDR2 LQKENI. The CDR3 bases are TGTGCCAGCTCACCCGGGGACAAAAACACTGAAGCTTTCTTT. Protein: CASSPGDKNTEAFF. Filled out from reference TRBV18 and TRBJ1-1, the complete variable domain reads NAGVMQNPRHLVRRRGQEARLRCSPMKGHSHVYWYRQLPEEGLKFMVYLQKENIIDESGMPKERFSAEFPKEGPSILRIQQVVRGDSAAYFCASSPGDKNTEAFFGQGTRLTVV.

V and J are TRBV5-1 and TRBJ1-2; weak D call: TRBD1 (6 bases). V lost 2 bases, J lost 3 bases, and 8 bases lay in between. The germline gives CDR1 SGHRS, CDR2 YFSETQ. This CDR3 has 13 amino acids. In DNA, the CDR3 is TGCGCCAGCAGCTTACAGGGTTACTATGGCTACACCTTC. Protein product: CASSLQGYYGYTF.

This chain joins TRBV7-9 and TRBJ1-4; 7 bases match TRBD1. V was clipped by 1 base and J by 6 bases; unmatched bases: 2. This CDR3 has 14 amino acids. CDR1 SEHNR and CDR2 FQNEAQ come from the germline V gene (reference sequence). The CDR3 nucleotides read TGTGCCAGCAGCTTAGGTCAGGGGGATGAAAAACTGTTTTTT. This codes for CASSLGQGDEKLFF. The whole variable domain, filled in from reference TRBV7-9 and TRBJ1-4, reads DTGVSQNPRHKITKRGQNVTFRCDPISEHNRLYWYRQTLGQGPEFLTYFQNEAQLEKSRLLSDRFSAERPKGSFSTLEIQRTEQGDSAMYLCASSLGQGDEKLFFGSGTQLSVL.

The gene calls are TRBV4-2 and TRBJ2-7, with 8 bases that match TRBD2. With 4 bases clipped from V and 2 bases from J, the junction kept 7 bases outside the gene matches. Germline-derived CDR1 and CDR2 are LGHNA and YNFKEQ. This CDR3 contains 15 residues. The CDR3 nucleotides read TGTGCCAGCAGCCCTTCGGGGGGGATCGCCTACGAGCAGTACTTC. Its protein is CASSPSGGIAYEQYF.

The CDR3 is CAWRRGSGGFNEQFF. The CDR3 DNA reads TGTGCCTGGAGACGGGGCAGCGGGGGGTTCAATGAGCAGTTCTTC. The chain employs TRBV30 and TRBJ2-1; 9 bases fit TRBD2. In germline, CDR1 is GTSNPN, CDR2 SVGIG (reference sequence). This CDR3 comprises 15 residues. Trimming took 3 bases from V and 6 from J; bases not matched to a gene: 9. The full variable domain, rest sourced from reference TRBV30 and TRBJ2-1, is SQTIHQWPATLVQPVGSPLSLECTVEGTSNPNLYWYRQAAGRGLQLLFYSVGIGQISSEVPQNLSASRPQDRQFILSSKKLLLSDSGFYLCAWRRGSGGFNEQFFGPGTRLTVL.

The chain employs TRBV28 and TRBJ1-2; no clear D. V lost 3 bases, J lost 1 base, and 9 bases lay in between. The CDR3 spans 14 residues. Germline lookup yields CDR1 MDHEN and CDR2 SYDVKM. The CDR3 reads CASSLVALNYGYTF. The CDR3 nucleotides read TGTGCCAGCAGTTTGGTGGCCCTTAACTATGGCTACACCTTC.

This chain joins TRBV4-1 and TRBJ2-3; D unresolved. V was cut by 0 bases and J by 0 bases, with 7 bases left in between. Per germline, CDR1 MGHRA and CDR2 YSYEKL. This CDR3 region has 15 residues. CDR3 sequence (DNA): TGCGCCAGCAGCCAAGATCCCCCAAGCACAGATACGCAGTATTTT. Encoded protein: CASSQDPPSTDTQYF.

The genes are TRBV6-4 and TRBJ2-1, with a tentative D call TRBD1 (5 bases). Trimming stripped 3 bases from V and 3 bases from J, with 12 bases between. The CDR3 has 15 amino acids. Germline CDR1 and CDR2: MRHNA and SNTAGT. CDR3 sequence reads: CASSDGERGYNEQFF. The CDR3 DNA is TGTGCCAGCAGTGATGGGGAAAGGGGCTACAATGAGCAGTTCTTC.

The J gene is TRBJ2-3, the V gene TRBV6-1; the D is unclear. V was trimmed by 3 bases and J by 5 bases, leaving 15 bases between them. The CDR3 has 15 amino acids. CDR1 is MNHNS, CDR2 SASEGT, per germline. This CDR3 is CASSEYGPRGDTQYF. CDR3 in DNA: TGTGCCAGCAGTGAGTACGGCCCAAGAGGAGATACGCAGTATTTT.